The 32 T cell receptor beta chains listed next were all sequenced from one sample in a study of T-cell memory formation after mild COVID-19. TCRdb redid the calling of the 5' RACE reads with MiXCR, one entry per CDR3 protein. The table has roughly 50,000 distinct CDR3 sequences, approximately 12% seen once. The sequenced sample consisted of PBMCs or a T cell subset sorted from them (not recorded which). These receptors were taken from a man between 18 and 29 years old who had mild COVID-19 (a few samples of this study predate the infection). Cell type and time point are not known.

This clonotype has a handful of counts. The chain is built from TRBV19 and TRBJ1-5; D call uncertain. Germline V gives CDR1 LNHDA, CDR2 SQIVND (reference sequence). V gave up 4 bases and J gave up 9 bases, with 16 bases separating them. This CDR3 has 14 amino acids. The CDR3 region is CASSTGPLRLPQHF. CDR3 sequence (DNA): TGTGCCAGTAGTACAGGACCTTTGCGGTTGCCCCAGCATTTT.

The rearrangement links TRBV7-9 to TRBJ2-5, with 9 positions matching TRBD2. Germline V gives CDR1 SEHNR, CDR2 FQNEAQ (reference sequence). This CDR3 spans 15 amino acids. Germline trimming cut 5 bases from V and 4 bases from J; bases unmatched to any gene: 8. The CDR3 here is CASSAGLRGGETQYF. The CDR3 DNA reads TGTGCCAGCAGCGCGGGGCTGCGGGGGGGAGAGACCCAGTACTTC.

This clonotype was observed many times. CDR3 DNA sequence: TGCGCCAGCAGCCAAGTTGTCAGCTCCTACGAGCAGTACTTC. Its protein product is CASSQVVSSYEQYF. The rearrangement joins TRBV4-3 to TRBJ2-7; D is undetermined. Per germline, CDR1 LGHNA and CDR2 YSLEER. CDR3 size: 14 residues. V lost 1 base, J lost 0 bases, and 7 bases lay in between.

This clonotype came up a few times. The chain uses TRBV20-1 and TRBJ1-2; 10 nucleotides line up with TRBD1. Germline CDR1 and CDR2: DFQATT and SNEGSKA (reference sequence). The V segment lost 4 bases and the J segment 7 bases; nucleotides outside the gene matches: 9. This CDR3 is built from 14 residues. The CDR3 region is CSATRQGASGGYTF. CDR3 coding DNA: TGCAGTGCTACCCGACAGGGGGCGTCCGGTGGCTACACCTTC.

J is TRBJ2-1 and V is TRBV7-9; D is ambiguous. Germline assignment: CDR1 SEHNR and CDR2 FQNEAQ (reference sequence). Trimming pared 3 bases from V and 8 bases from J, leaving 11 bases between. The CDR3 is 13 amino acids. DNA of the CDR3: TGTGCCAGCAGCTTTAGGGTCTCGGATGAGCAGTTCTTC. Its protein product is CASSFRVSDEQFF.

The V and J genes are TRBV9 and TRBJ2-1; 7 bases agree with TRBD2. CDR3 length: 15 residues. The germline V gene encodes CDR1 SGDLS and CDR2 YYNGEE. V shed 0 bases and J 7 bases; nucleotides not matched to a gene: 7. The CDR3 loop is CASSVDGGNRNEQFF. DNA for the CDR3: TGTGCCAGCAGCGTAGACGGGGGGAATCGAAATGAGCAGTTCTTC.

This clonotype was found a few times. The V gene is TRBV18, the J gene TRBJ1-1; D call uncertain. Germline CDR1 reads KGHSH; CDR2 reads LQKENI. The CDR3 sequence is 13 residues long. Trimming pared 3 bases from V and 8 bases from J, leaving 13 bases between. The CDR3 nucleotides are TGTGCCAGCTCACCCATGGACGCGTTGGAAGCTTTCTTT. Its translation is CASSPMDALEAFF.

This clonotype was counted a few times. V usage is TRBV7-9 and J usage is TRBJ1-6, with TRBD1 as a possible D gene (6 bases). V lost 5 bases and J lost 6, with 11 bases in between. Germline V gives CDR1 SEHNR, CDR2 FQNEAQ (reference sequence). CDR3 length: 14 amino acids. CDR3 DNA: TGTGCCAGCAGCCAGGACAGCCGTAATTCACCCCTCCACTTT. It is translated as CASSQDSRNSPLHF.

This clonotype was seen a handful of times. The chain joins TRBV3-1 to TRBJ1-2, with D tentatively TRBD1 (5 bases). This CDR3 region has 14 residues. Trimming cost V 4 bases and J 3 bases, with 12 bases left between them. The germline CDR1 and CDR2 sequences are LGHDT and YNNKEL (reference sequence). DNA for the CDR3: TGTGCCAGCAGCCCTCCCGGGGGGGACTATGGCTACACCTTC. Its protein is CASSPPGGDYGYTF.

This clonotype came up a few times. The chain joins TRBV5-1 to TRBJ1-1; D may be TRBD1 (5 bases). Trimming stripped 4 bases from V and 2 bases from J, with 12 bases between. The CDR3 is 14 residues long. The germline V gene has CDR1 SGHRS and CDR2 YFSETQ. This chain's CDR3 is CASSGGLSNTEAFF. The CDR3 nucleotides are TGCGCCAGCAGCGGGGGACTATCAAACACTGAAGCTTTCTTT.

J is TRBJ2-5 and V is TRBV25-1, with 7 bases fitting TRBD1. V trimming: 3 bases; J trimming: 1 base; junction bases outside the gene matches: 11. CDR1 is MGHDK and CDR2 is SYGVNS in the germline V gene. There are 17 residues in the CDR3. CDR3 protein: CASSETRDRDLQETQYF. CDR3 nucleotides: TGTGCCAGCAGTGAGACCAGGGACAGAGATCTCCAAGAGACCCAGTACTTC.

V gene TRBV2 combines with J gene TRBJ1-5, with no clear D. Germline V gives CDR1 SNHLY, CDR2 FYNNEI. The CDR3 is 14 residues long. The germline V and J ends were trimmed by 4 bases and 3 bases, with 10 bases remaining between them. For the CDR3, the DNA is TGTGCCAGCAGTGGGCAGTCCCCCAATCAGCCCCAGCATTTT. Translation gives CASSGQSPNQPQHF. Filled out from reference TRBV2 and TRBJ1-5, the complete variable domain reads EPEVTQTPSHQVTQMGQEVILRCVPISNHLYFYWYRQILGQKVEFLVSFYNNEISEKSEIFDDQFSVERPDGSNFTLKIRSTKLEDSAMYFCASSGQSPNQPQHFGDGTRLSIL.

In its sample, this clonotype was seen many times. The chain has TRBV4-2 and TRBJ2-1, with D uncertain. The V end was cut by 1 base, the J end by 4 bases, with 5 bases between. There are 13 residues in the CDR3. Germline-derived CDR1 and CDR2 are LGHNA and YNFKEQ. CDR3 loop: CASSQAKYNEQFF. In nucleotides, the CDR3 is TGTGCCAGCAGCCAAGCAAAGTACAATGAGCAGTTCTTC.

This clonotype has just a few counts. The chain carries TRBV27 and TRBJ2-5; D could derive from TRBD1 or TRBD2 (5 bases each). Germline-derived CDR1 and CDR2 are MNHEY and SMNVEV (reference sequence). The CDR3 loop spans 15 amino acids. Trimming cost V 3 bases and J 4 bases, with 15 bases left between them. The CDR3 region is CASSFGVGQGETQYF. The CDR3 DNA reads as TGTGCCAGCAGTTTCGGGGTCGGGCAGGGAGAGACCCAGTACTTC.

The V and J genes are TRBV30 and TRBJ2-5; 13 nucleotides match TRBD2. With 2 bases clipped from V and 3 bases from J, the junction kept 3 bases outside the gene matches. CDR1 GTSNPN and CDR2 SVGIG come from the germline V gene (reference sequence). This CDR3 contains 15 residues. The CDR3 sequence is CAWSIGLAGEETQYF. CDR3 coding DNA: TGTGCCTGGAGTATTGGACTAGCGGGGGAAGAGACCCAGTACTTC.

This clonotype was detected only a few times. The rearrangement joins TRBV20-1 to TRBJ1-5; D uncertain. The CDR3 runs to 13 residues. Germline CDR1 and CDR2: DFQATT and SNEGSKA (reference sequence). Trimming pared 5 bases from V and 0 bases from J, leaving 8 bases between. CDR3 sequence reads: CSAETDSNQPQHF. The DNA for the CDR3 is TGCAGTGCTGAGACTGATAGCAATCAGCCCCAGCATTTT.

The V gene is TRBV18, the J gene TRBJ2-7; 12 bases fit TRBD2. There are 16 residues in the CDR3. After removal of 5 bases from V and 1 base from J, the junction contained 6 bases not matched to a gene. Looked up from germline, CDR1 is KGHSH and CDR2 is LQKENI. The CDR3 loop is CASSSGLAGSSYEQYF. CDR3 nucleotide sequence: TGTGCCAGCTCAAGCGGACTAGCGGGGAGTTCCTACGAGCAGTACTTC.

This clonotype was seen ten or more times. This chain joins TRBV12-3 or TRBV12-4 and TRBJ2-3; D is tentatively TRBD1 or TRBD2 (5 bases each). CDR3 length: 13 amino acids. The V and J ends lost 3 bases and 4 bases respectively, with 8 bases between them. The CDR3 loop reads CASSFGAADTQYF. CDR3 nucleotides: TGTGCCAGCAGTTTCGGGGCTGCAGATACGCAGTATTTT.

This clonotype was observed a few times. V gene TRBV27 combines with J gene TRBJ2-1, with D maybe TRBD2 (6 bases). Trimming cost V 1 base and J 8 bases, with 12 bases left between them. Germline V CDR1 and CDR2: MNHEY, SMNVEV (reference sequence). The CDR3 consists of 14 residues. CDR3 sequence reads: CASSLWQGGDEQFF. The DNA for the CDR3 is TGTGCCAGCAGTTTATGGCAGGGAGGCGATGAGCAGTTCTTC.

This rearrangement joins TRBV11-2 to TRBJ1-2; D is undetermined. The CDR3 loop spans 15 amino acids. The V end was cut by 5 bases, the J end by 4 bases, with 17 bases between. Germline CDR1 and CDR2: SGHAT and FQNNGV. The CDR3 DNA follows: TGTGCCAGCAGCCCCTCGCCAGGACTCTTCTATGGCTACACCTTC. As protein: CASSPSPGLFYGYTF.

The gene calls are TRBV5-1 and TRBJ2-5, with D tentatively TRBD2 (5 bases). V was shortened by 3 bases and J by 9 bases, with 18 bases between the two germline ends. Germline V lookup: CDR1 SGHRS, CDR2 YFSETQ. This CDR3 comprises 14 residues. This CDR3 is CASSYLTKDFSQYF. The CDR3 bases are TGCGCCAGCAGCTACCTGACTAAGGATTTTTCCCAGTACTTC. The whole variable domain, remainder taken from reference TRBV5-1 and TRBJ2-5, is KAGVTQTPRYLIKTRGQQVTLSCSPISGHRSVSWYQQTPGQGLQFLFEYFSETQRNKGNFPGRFSGRQFSNSRSEMNVSTLELGDSALYLCASSYLTKDFSQYFGPGTRLLVL.

This clonotype was counted ten times or more. This rearrangement joins TRBV7-9 to TRBJ2-5; no definite D call. Germline loops: CDR1 SEHNR, CDR2 FQNEAQ (reference sequence). CDR3 length equals 14 residues. The V end was cut by 5 bases, the J end by 2 bases, with 12 bases between. DNA of the CDR3: TGTGCCAGCAGCCCAACCCGGTTGCAAGAGACCCAGTACTTC. Translation gives CASSPTRLQETQYF.

This chain joins TRBV24-1 and TRBJ2-3, with D perhaps given as TRBD1 or TRBD2 (7 bases each). This CDR3 contains 17 residues. Per germline, CDR1 KGHDR and CDR2 SFDVKD. V was shortened by 4 bases and J by 1 base, with 17 bases between the two germline ends. CDR3 sequence reads: CATSDSSGGARTDTQYF. The CDR3 coding sequence is TGTGCCACCAGTGACTCCTCAGGGGGGGCCCGCACAGATACGCAGTATTTT.

This clonotype was counted many times. V usage is TRBV29-1 and J usage is TRBJ2-3; D might be TRBD1 or TRBD2, each matching 5 bases. Germline CDR1 reads SQVTM; CDR2 reads ANQGSEA. The CDR3 is 14 residues long. With 2 bases removed from V and 2 bases from J, the gap between germline ends came to 11 bases. The CDR3 region has the DNA TGCAGCGTTGAATTCGGGGCCGCCACAGATACGCAGTATTTT. This gives the protein CSVEFGAATDTQYF.

This clonotype was seen many times. Here the CDR3 reads CASSLDRRNTEAFF. CDR3 nucleotides: TGTGCCAGCAGCTTGGACAGACGGAACACTGAAGCTTTCTTT. The gene calls are TRBV5-8 and TRBJ1-1, with D unclear. Trimming took 0 bases from V and 1 from J, leaving 7 bases between them. Per the germline V gene, CDR1 is SGHTS and CDR2 is YDEGEE. The CDR3 loop spans 14 amino acids. Supplemented by reference TRBV5-8 and TRBJ1-1, the full variable domain reads EAGVTQSPTHLIKTRGQQATLRCSPISGHTSVYWYQQALGLGLQFLLWYDEGEERNRGNFPPRFSGRQFPNYSSELNVNALELEDSALYLCASSLDRRNTEAFFGQGTRLTVV.

The V gene is TRBV4-2, the J gene TRBJ1-1, with 9 bases that match TRBD1. The germline V gene has CDR1 LGHNA and CDR2 YNFKEQ. With 1 base clipped from V and 5 bases from J, the junction kept 8 bases outside the gene matches. The CDR3 contains 16 residues. The CDR3 DNA reads as TGTGCCAGCAGCCAAGCGGTGGGGACAGGGAGGACTGAAGCTTTCTTT. Translating it yields CASSQAVGTGRTEAFF.

The V call is TRBV5-1, the J call TRBJ1-6; unclear D gene. This CDR3 has 17 amino acids. V dropped 0 bases and J dropped 10 bases, with 20 bases sitting between them. Looked up from germline, CDR1 is SGHRS and CDR2 is YFSETQ. In nucleotides, the CDR3 is TGCGCCAGCAGCTTGGCCGCCGAAGGCCGAGGGCGGTCACCCCTCCACTTT. This codes for CASSLAAEGRGRSPLHF.

This clonotype was picked up many times. The chain couples TRBV6-2 or TRBV6-3 to TRBJ2-5, with TRBD2 identical over 13 bases. Germline V gene data show CDR1 as MNHEY and CDR2 as SVGEGT. The CDR3 is made up of 14 amino acids. The trim removed 6 bases at V and 7 bases at J, leaving 5 bases unmatched. Written as DNA, the CDR3 is TGTGCCAGCAGGGGACTAGCGGGGATGATGACCCAGTACTTC. Encoded protein: CASRGLAGMMTQYF.

This clonotype appeared a few times. The gene calls are TRBV7-9 and TRBJ1-2; D gene ambiguous. Per germline, CDR1 SEHNR and CDR2 FQNEAQ (reference sequence). Trimming shortened V by 1 base and J by 6 bases, and 18 bases separated the two germline ends. This CDR3 region has 16 residues. CDR3 in amino acids: CASSLDGRWGNDGYTF. The CDR3 DNA reads TGTGCCAGCAGCTTAGATGGGCGTTGGGGTAATGATGGCTACACCTTC.

This clonotype has just a few counts. The gene calls are TRBV6-5 and TRBJ1-3; D is possibly TRBD1 (6 bases). This CDR3 has 16 amino acids. The germline V gene encodes CDR1 MNHEY and CDR2 SVGAGI. The germline V and J ends were trimmed by 0 bases and 0 bases, with 9 bases remaining between them. The CDR3 region has the DNA TGTGCCAGCAGTTACTCGATAGGGGGCTCTGGAAACACCATATATTTT. It yields the protein CASSYSIGGSGNTIYF.

V is TRBV5-1 and J is TRBJ1-5; D may be TRBD1 (5 bases). The germline gives CDR1 SGHRS, CDR2 YFSETQ. The CDR3 consists of 15 residues. Trimming pared 0 bases from V and 4 bases from J, leaving 11 bases between. The CDR3 coding sequence is TGCGCCAGCAGCTTGGTCCCAGGGCAGAATCAGCCCCAGCATTTT. Its protein is CASSLVPGQNQPQHF.

The V call is TRBV12-3 or TRBV12-4, the J call TRBJ1-3; D gene uncertain. V dropped 1 base and J dropped 0 bases, with 13 bases sitting between them. The CDR3 is 17 amino acids. The CDR3 region is CASSLGGHLFSGNTIYF. CDR3 nucleotides: TGTGCCAGCAGTTTAGGGGGTCACCTGTTCTCTGGAAACACCATATATTTT.